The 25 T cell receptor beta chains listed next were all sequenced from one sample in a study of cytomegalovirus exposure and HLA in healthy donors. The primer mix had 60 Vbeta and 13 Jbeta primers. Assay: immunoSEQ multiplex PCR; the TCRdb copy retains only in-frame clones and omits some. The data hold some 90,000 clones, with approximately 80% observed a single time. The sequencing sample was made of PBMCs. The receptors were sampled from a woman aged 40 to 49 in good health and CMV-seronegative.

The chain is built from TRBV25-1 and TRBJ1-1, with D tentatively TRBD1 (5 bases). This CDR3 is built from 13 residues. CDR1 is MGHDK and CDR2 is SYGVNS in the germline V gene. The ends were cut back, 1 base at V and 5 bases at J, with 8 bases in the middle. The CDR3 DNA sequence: TGTGCCAGCAGTGAATTACGGGGGACTGAAGCTTTCTTT. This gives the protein CASSELRGTEAFF.

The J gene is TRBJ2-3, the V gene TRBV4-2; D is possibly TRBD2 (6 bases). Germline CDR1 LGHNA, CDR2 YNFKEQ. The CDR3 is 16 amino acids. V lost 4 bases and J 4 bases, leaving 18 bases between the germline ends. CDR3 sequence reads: CASSRNSGEPSDTQYF. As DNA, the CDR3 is TGTGCCAGCAGCCGAAATAGCGGTGAACCTTCAGATACGCAGTATTTT.

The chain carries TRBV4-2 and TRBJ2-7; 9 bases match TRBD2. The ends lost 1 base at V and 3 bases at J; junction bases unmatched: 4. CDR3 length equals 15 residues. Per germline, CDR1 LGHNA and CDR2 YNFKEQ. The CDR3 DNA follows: TGTGCCAGCAGCCAAGCGACTAGCGGAATCTACGAGCAGTACTTC. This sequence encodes CASSQATSGIYEQYF.

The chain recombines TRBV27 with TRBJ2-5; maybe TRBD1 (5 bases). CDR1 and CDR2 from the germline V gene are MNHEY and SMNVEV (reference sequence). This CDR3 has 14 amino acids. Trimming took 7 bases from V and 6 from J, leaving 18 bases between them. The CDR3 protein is CASTTGRDGKTQYF. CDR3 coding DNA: TGTGCCAGCACCACAGGACGCGACGGAAAGACCCAGTACTTC.

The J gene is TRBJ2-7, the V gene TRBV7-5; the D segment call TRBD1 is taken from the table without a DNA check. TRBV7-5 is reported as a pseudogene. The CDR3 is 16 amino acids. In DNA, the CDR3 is TGTGCCAGAAGCTTAGATACAGGGGGCTCAGTCTACGAGCAGTACTTC. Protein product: CARSLDTGGSVYEQYF.

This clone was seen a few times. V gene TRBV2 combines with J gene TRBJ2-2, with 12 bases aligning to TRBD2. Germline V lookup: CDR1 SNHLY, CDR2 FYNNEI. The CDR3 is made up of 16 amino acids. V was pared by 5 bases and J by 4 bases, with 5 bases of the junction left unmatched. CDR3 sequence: CASSRLAGVSTGELFF. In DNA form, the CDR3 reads TGTGCCAGCAGTAGACTAGCGGGAGTTTCCACCGGGGAGCTGTTTTTT.

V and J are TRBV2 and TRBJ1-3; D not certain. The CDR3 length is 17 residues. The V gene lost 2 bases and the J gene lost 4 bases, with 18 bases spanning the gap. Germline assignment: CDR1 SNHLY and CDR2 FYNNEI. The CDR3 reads CASSESVLVSTGNTIYF. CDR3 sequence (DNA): TGTGCCAGCAGTGAAAGCGTGTTGGTATCTACAGGAAACACCATATATTTT.

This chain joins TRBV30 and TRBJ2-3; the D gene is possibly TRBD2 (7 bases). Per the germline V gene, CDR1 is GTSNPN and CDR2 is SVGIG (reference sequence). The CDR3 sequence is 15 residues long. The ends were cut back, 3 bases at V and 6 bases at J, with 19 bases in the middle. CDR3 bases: TGTGCCTGGAGCTTTGGGGGGGCTTTCTCCGATACGCAGTATTTT. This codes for CAWSFGGAFSDTQYF.

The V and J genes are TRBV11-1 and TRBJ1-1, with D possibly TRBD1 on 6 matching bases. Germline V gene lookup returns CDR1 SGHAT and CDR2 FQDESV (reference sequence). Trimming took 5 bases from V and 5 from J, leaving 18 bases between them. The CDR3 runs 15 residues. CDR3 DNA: TGTGCCAGCAGCCGCCAACAGGGCGCTAGGACTGAAGCTTTCTTT. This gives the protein CASSRQQGARTEAFF.

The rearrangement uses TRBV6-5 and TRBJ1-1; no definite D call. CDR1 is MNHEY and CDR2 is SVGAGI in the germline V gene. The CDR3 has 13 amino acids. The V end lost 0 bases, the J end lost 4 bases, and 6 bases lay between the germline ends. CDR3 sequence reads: CASSYSELTEAFF. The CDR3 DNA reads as TGTGCCAGCAGTTACTCTGAACTCACTGAAGCTTTCTTT.

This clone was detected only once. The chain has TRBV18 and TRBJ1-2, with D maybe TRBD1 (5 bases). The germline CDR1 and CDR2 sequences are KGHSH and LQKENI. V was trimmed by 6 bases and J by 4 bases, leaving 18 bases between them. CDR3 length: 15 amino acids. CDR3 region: CASSPWTDNIYGYTF. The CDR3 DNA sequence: TGTGCCAGCTCCCCCTGGACGGACAACATCTATGGCTACACCTTC.

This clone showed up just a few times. The CDR3, as DNA: TGTGCCAGCAGCTTGGACAGGCTACCTAACTATGGCTACACCTTC. Translating it yields CASSLDRLPNYGYTF. This rearrangement joins TRBV5-5 to TRBJ1-2; a weak D match, TRBD1 (5 bases). Trimming stripped 0 bases from V and 0 bases from J, with 9 bases between. This CDR3 is built from 15 residues. Germline assignment: CDR1 SGHKS and CDR2 YYEKEE (reference sequence).

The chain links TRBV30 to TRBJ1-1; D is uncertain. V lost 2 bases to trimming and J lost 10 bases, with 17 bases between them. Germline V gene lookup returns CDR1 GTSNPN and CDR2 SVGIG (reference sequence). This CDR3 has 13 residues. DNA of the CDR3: TGTGCCTGGAGTTACCCTTTGGCCAGGCGAGCTTTCTTT. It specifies CAWSYPLARRAFF. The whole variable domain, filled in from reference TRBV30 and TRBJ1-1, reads SQTIHQWPATLVQPVGSPLSLECTVEGTSNPNLYWYRQAAGRGLQLLFYSVGIGQISSEVPQNLSASRPQDRQFILSSKKLLLSDSGFYLCAWSYPLARRAFFGQGTRLTVV.

Written as DNA, the CDR3 is TGTGCCAGCAGTCCCACAGGGGGCGCAAGGGGCTACACCTTC. Encoded protein: CASSPTGGARGYTF. The chain uses TRBV27 and TRBJ1-2, with TRBD1 matching over 9 bases. The CDR3 is 14 amino acids. J gave up 8 bases and V 5 bases, and 9 bases lay outside the gene matches. Germline V gene data show CDR1 as MNHEY and CDR2 as SMNVEV (reference sequence).

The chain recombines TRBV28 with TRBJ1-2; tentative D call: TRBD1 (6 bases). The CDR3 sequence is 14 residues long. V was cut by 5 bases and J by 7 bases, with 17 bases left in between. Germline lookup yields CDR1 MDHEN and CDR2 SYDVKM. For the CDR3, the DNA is TGTGCCAGCAGTACGTCCGGGACATTGGGTGGCTACACCTTC. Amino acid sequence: CASSTSGTLGGYTF.

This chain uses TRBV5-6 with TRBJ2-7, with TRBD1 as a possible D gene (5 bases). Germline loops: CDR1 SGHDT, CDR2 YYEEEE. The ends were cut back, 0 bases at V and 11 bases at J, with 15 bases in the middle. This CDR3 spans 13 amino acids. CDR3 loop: CASSLAKLQGEYF. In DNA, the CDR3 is TGTGCCAGCAGCTTGGCCAAGCTCCAGGGCGAGTACTTC. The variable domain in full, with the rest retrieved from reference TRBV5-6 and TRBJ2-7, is DAGVTQSPTHLIKTRGQQVTLRCSPKSGHDTVSWYQQALGQGPQFIFQYYEEEERQRGNFPDRFSGHQFPNYSSELNVNALLLGDSALYLCASSLAKLQGEYFGPGTRLTVT.

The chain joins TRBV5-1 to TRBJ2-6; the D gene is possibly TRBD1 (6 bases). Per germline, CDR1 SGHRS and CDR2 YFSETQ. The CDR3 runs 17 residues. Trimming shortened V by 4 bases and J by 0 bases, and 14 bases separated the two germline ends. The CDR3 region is CASSQGLTGSGANVLTF. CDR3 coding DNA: TGCGCCAGCAGCCAGGGGCTTACTGGCTCTGGGGCCAACGTCCTGACTTTC.

CDR3 DNA sequence: TGTGCCAGCAGTCTTTCGAGTAACTATGGCTACACCTTC. It yields the protein CASSLSSNYGYTF. The V call is TRBV28, the J call TRBJ1-2; unclear D gene. V lost 5 bases and J 1 base, leaving 8 bases between the germline ends. CDR1 and CDR2 from the germline V gene are MDHEN and SYDVKM. This CDR3 has 13 amino acids.

The CDR3, as DNA: TGTGCCAGCAGCTTAGAAGGAGGGAACGGTGAAAAACTGTTTTTT. Encoded protein: CASSLEGGNGEKLFF. This chain uses TRBV7-9 with TRBJ1-4; no clear D gene. CDR1 is SEHNR and CDR2 is FQNEAQ in the germline V gene (reference sequence). Trimming removed 1 base from V and 7 bases from J, with 13 bases in between. This CDR3 spans 15 amino acids.

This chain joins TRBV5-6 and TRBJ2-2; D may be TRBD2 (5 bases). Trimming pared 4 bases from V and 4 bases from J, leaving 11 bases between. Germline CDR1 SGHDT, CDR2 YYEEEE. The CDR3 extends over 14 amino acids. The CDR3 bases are TGTGCCAGCAGCCCGTTCGGAGGCACCGGGGAGCTGTTTTTT. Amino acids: CASSPFGGTGELFF.

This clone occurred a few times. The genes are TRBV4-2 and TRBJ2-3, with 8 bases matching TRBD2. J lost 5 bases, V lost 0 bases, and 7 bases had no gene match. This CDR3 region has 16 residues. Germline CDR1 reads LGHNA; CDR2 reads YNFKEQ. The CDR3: CASSQDDQREKDTQYF. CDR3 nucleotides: TGTGCCAGCAGCCAAGATGACCAGCGGGAGAAAGATACGCAGTATTTT.

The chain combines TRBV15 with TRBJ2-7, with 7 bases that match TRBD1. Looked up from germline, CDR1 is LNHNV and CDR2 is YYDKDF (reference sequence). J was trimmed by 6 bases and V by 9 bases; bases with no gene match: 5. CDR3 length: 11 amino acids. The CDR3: CATQQGSEQYF. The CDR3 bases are TGTGCCACTCAACAGGGGAGCGAGCAGTACTTC.

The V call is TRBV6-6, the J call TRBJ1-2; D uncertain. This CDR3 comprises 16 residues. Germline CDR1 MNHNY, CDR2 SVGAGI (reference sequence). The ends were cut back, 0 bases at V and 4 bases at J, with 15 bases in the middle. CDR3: CASSYSLSGGGYGYTF. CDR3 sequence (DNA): TGTGCCAGCAGTTACTCCCTCTCGGGTGGTGGCTATGGCTACACCTTC.

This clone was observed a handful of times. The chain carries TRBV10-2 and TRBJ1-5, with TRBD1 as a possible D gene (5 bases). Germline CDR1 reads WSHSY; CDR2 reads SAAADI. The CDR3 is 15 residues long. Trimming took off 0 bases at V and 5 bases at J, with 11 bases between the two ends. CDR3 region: CASSESLEGYQPQHF. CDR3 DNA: TGCGCCAGCAGTGAGTCGTTGGAGGGGTATCAGCCCCAGCATTTT.

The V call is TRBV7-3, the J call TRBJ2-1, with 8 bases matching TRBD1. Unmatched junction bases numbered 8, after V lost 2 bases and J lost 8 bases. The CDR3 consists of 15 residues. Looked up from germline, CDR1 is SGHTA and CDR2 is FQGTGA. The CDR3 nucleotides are TGTGCCAGCAGCTTAGGTCCAGGGGGCATCCATGAGCAGTTCTTC. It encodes CASSLGPGGIHEQFF.